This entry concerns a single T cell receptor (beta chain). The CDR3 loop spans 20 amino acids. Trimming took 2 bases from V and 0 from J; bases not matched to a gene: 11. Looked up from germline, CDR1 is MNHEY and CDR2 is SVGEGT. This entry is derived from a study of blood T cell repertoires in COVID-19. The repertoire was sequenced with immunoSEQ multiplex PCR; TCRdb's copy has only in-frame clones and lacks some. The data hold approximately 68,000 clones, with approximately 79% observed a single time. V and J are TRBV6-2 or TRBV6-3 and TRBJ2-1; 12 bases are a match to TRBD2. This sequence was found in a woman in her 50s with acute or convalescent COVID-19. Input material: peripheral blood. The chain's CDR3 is CASSYPRLAGVHHSYNEQFF. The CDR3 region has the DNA TGTGCCAGCAGTTACCCTCGACTAGCGGGAGTGCATCACTCCTACAATGAGCAGTTCTTC.